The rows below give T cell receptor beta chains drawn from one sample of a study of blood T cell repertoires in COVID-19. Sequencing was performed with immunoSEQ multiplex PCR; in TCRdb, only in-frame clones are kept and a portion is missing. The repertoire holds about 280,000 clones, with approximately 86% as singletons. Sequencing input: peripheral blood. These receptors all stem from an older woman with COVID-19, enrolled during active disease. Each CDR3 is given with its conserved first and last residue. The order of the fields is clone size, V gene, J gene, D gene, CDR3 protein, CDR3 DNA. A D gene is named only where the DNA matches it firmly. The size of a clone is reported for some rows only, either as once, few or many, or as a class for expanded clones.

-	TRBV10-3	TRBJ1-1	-	CAISQGPANTEAFF	TGTGCCATCAGTCAGGGGCCGGCAAACACTGAAGCTTTCTTT
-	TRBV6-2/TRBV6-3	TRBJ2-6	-	CASSYNRGGSGANVLTF	TGTGCCAGCAGTTACAATCGAGGGGGCTCTGGGGCCAACGTCCTGACTTTC
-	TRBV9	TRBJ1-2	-	CASSVALGGDNSYGYTF	TGTGCCAGCAGCGTAGCCCTGGGGGGGGACAATAGCTATGGCTACACCTTC
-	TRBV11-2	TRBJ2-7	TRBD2	CATRTSGDEQYF	TGTGCCACACGGACTAGCGGGGACGAGCAGTACTTC
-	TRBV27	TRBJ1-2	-	CASSPIGGMNYGYTF	TGTGCCAGCAGTCCCATCGGGGGTATGAACTATGGCTACACCTTC
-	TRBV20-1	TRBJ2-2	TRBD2	CSASRASGGVAGELFF	TGCAGTGCTAGTAGGGCTAGCGGGGGGGTGGCCGGGGAGCTGTTTTTT
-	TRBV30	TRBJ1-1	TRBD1	CAWGGQTEAFF	TGTGCCTGGGGGGGACAGACTGAAGCTTTCTTT
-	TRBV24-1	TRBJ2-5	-	CATSDGVWTQYF	TGTGCCACCAGTGACGGGGTGTGGACCCAGTACTTC
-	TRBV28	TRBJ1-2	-	CASSLWVRPGAPGYTF	TGTGCCAGCAGTTTATGGGTTCGCCCAGGGGCTCCTGGCTACACCTTC
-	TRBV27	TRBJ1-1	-	CASSLFLYTEAFF	TGTGCCAGCAGTTTATTCTTGTACACTGAAGCTTTCTTT
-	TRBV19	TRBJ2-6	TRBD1	CASSIDYGDSAYSGANVLTF	TGTGCCAGTAGTATAGATTACGGGGACAGTGCCTACTCTGGGGCCAACGTCCTGACTTTC
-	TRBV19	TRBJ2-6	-	CASSTPGHSGANVLTF	TGTGCCAGTAGTACCCCCGGACACTCTGGGGCCAACGTCCTGACTTTC
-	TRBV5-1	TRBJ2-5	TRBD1	CASGQGGQETQYF	TGCGCCAGCGGACAGGGTGGGCAAGAGACCCAGTACTTC
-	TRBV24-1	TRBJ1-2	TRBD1	CATSGPGQGNYGYTF	TGTGCCACCAGTGGCCCGGGACAGGGTAACTATGGCTACACCTTC
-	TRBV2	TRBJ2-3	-	CASSAWTSTDTQYF	TGTGCCAGCAGTGCTTGGACTAGCACAGATACGCAGTATTTT
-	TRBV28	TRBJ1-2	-	CASGGTDGYTF	TGTGCCAGCGGAGGGACCGATGGCTACACCTTC
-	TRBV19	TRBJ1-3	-	CASSITNRPDSGNTIYF	TGTGCCAGTAGTATAACTAACCGGCCGGACTCTGGAAACACCATATATTTT
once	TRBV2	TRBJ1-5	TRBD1	CASSRNRGEQPQHF	TGTGCCAGCAGTCGCAACAGGGGGGAACAGCCCCAGCATTTT
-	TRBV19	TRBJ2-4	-	CASKAEPANIQYF	TGTGCCAGTAAGGCGGAGCCGGCCAACATTCAGTACTTC
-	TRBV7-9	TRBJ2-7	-	CASTSTGYEQYF	TGTGCCAGCACCTCCACGGGGTACGAGCAGTACTTC
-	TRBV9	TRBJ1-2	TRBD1	CASSPPRGKDGYTF	TGTGCCAGCAGCCCCCCCAGGGGGAAAGATGGCTACACCTTC
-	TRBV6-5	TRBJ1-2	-	CASSYSTPAANYGYTF	TGTGCCAGCAGTTACTCGACCCCTGCGGCTAACTATGGCTACACCTTC
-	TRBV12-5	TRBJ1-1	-	CASGFRGGTEAFF	TGTGCTAGTGGTTTCCGGGGTGGAACTGAAGCTTTCTTT
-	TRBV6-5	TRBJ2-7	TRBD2	CASSYSGPSGGNEQYF	TGTGCCAGCAGTTACTCAGGTCCTAGCGGGGGCAACGAGCAGTACTTC
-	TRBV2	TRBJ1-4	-	CASSDARRVEKLFF	TGTGCCAGCAGTGACGCTCGCCGAGTTGAAAAACTGTTTTTT
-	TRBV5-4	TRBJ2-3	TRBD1	CASSEGGTGIGDTQYF	TGTGCCAGCAGCGAGGGGGGGACAGGGATTGGAGATACGCAGTATTTT
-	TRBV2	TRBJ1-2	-	CASSGHPLRGYTF	TGTGCCAGCAGTGGGCACCCCCTGCGGGGCTACACCTTC
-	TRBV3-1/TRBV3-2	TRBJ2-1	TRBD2	CASSLRASGGLDEQFF	TGTGCCAGCAGCCTGCGAGCTAGCGGGGGGTTGGATGAGCAGTTCTTC
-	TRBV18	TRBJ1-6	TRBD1	CASSLGQGNDSPLHF	TGTGCCAGCTCTCTCGGACAGGGCAATGATTCACCCCTCCACTTT